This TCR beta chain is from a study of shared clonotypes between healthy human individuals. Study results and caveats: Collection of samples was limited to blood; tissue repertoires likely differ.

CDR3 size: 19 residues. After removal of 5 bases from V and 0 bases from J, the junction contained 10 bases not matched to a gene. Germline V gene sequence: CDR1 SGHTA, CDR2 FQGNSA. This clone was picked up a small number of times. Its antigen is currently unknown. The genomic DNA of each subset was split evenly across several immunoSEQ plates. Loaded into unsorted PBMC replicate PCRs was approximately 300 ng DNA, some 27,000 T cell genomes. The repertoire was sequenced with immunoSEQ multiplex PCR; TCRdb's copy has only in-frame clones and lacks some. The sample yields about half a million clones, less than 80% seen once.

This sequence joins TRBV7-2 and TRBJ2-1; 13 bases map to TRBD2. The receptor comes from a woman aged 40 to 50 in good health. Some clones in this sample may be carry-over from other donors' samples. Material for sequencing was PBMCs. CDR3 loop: CASSRGALAGGSSYNEQFF. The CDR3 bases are TGTGCCAGCAGCCGGGGGGCACTAGCGGGAGGGAGCTCCTACAATGAGCAGTTCTTC.